The 17 T cell receptor beta chains given below trace back to one sample, sequenced in a study of technical replicates of blood from a handful of donors. Produced via immunoSEQ multiplex PCR; TCRdb's table is partial and in-frame only. The table lists about 71,000 clones, 88% of them singletons. The sequenced material came from PBMCs. The receptors were gathered from a human donor in good health. Some clones in this sample may be carry-over from other donors' samples.

The chain links TRBV15 to TRBJ1-2; no reliable D call. This CDR3 comprises 13 residues. Germline CDR1 reads LNHNV; CDR2 reads YYDKDF (reference sequence). Deletions cut 3 bases from V and 4 bases from J, with 9 bases between. This CDR3 reads CATSRATRYGYTF. The CDR3 DNA reads as TGTGCCACCAGCAGGGCCACCCGCTATGGCTACACCTTC.

There are a few counts of this clone. The genes are TRBV27 and TRBJ1-2; possible D gene TRBD1, 6 bases. Trimming left V 4 bases short and J 5 bases short, with 11 bases between. Germline V CDR1 and CDR2: MNHEY, SMNVEV (reference sequence). The CDR3 runs to 13 residues. DNA of the CDR3: TGTGCCAGCAGTTCCGGGGGGCGGTATGGCTACACCTTC. Translating gives CASSSGGRYGYTF.

The chain has TRBV4-2 and TRBJ2-3, with D possibly being TRBD2 (6 bases). This CDR3 contains 14 residues. Trimming removed 4 bases from V and 4 bases from J, with 12 bases in between. Germline assignment: CDR1 LGHNA and CDR2 YNFKEQ. This CDR3 is CASSPRLVSDTQYF. CDR3 nucleotide sequence: TGTGCCAGCAGCCCACGACTAGTTTCAGATACGCAGTATTTT.

The chain carries TRBV4-1 and TRBJ2-5, with 9 bases lining up with TRBD2. The CDR3 sequence is 16 residues long. V lost 0 bases to trimming and J lost 6 bases; unmatched junction nucleotides: 8. The germline CDR1 and CDR2 sequences are MGHRA and YSYEKL. CDR3 nucleotides: TGCGCCAGCAGCCAAGATTGGGCGGGGGGGCGTAAGACCCAGTACTTC. It translates to CASSQDWAGGRKTQYF.

The rearrangement uses TRBV5-1 and TRBJ2-5; 9 nucleotides line up with TRBD2. With 5 bases clipped from V and 4 bases from J, the junction kept 9 bases outside the gene matches. The CDR3 spans 15 residues. The germline gives CDR1 SGHRS, CDR2 YFSETQ. In DNA, the CDR3 is TGCGCCAGCAGTGGTAGCGGGAGCAGAGGAGAGACCCAGTACTTC. Protein: CASSGSGSRGETQYF.

The V gene is TRBV13, the J gene TRBJ2-1; 9 positions match TRBD2. The J segment lost 12 bases and the V segment lost 2 bases, leaving 5 bases of the junction unmatched. The germline gives CDR1 PRHDT, CDR2 FYEKMQ (reference sequence). CDR3 size: 13 residues. CDR3: CASSLRLAGLQFF. Written as DNA, the CDR3 is TGTGCCAGCAGCTTAAGGCTAGCGGGGTTGCAGTTCTTC.

The V and J genes are TRBV19 and TRBJ1-5; D perhaps matches TRBD1 (5 bases). The CDR3 has 16 amino acids. Per the germline V gene, CDR1 is LNHDA and CDR2 is SQIVND (reference sequence). Trimming pared 6 bases from V and 2 bases from J, leaving 17 bases between. Written as DNA, the CDR3 is TGTGCCAGTAGGCCCCCCGTGGGGCGTCGCAATCAGCCCCAGCATTTT. Translating it yields CASRPPVGRRNQPQHF.

The chain links TRBV5-6 to TRBJ1-6; possible D gene TRBD1, 6 bases. With 4 bases removed from V and 1 base from J, the gap between germline ends came to 9 bases. The CDR3 length is 15 residues. CDR1 and CDR2 from the germline V gene are SGHDT and YYEEEE. The CDR3 loop reads CASSNGQSYNSPLHF. For the CDR3, the DNA is TGTGCCAGCAGCAACGGACAGTCCTATAATTCACCCCTCCACTTT.

The chain couples TRBV7-9 to TRBJ2-3; tentative D call: TRBD1 (5 bases). Trimming cost V 2 bases and J 3 bases, with 12 bases left between them. This CDR3 contains 15 residues. Germline V gene sequence: CDR1 SEHNR, CDR2 FQNEAQ (reference sequence). This CDR3 reads CASSLRLGATDTQYF. CDR3 bases: TGTGCCAGCAGCTTAAGGCTAGGGGCAACAGATACGCAGTATTTT.

The chain joins TRBV4-1 to TRBJ2-1, with 8 bases fitting TRBD2. Germline CDR1 MGHRA, CDR2 YSYEKL. CDR3 length equals 16 residues. The trim removed 5 bases at V and 4 bases at J, leaving 10 bases unmatched. The CDR3 nucleotides are TGCGCCAGCAGCGAAAACAGCGGGAGTTCGTACAATGAGCAGTTCTTC. Protein sequence: CASSENSGSSYNEQFF.

This clone was seen just once. The chain joins TRBV5-1 to TRBJ2-2, with D perhaps TRBD2 (5 bases). V was clipped by 4 bases and J by 4 bases, with 8 bases between them. Germline assignment: CDR1 SGHRS and CDR2 YFSETQ. CDR3 length: 13 residues. The CDR3 protein is CASSAGVTGELFF. Here the CDR3 DNA reads TGCGCCAGCAGCGCGGGTGTCACCGGGGAGCTGTTTTTT.

The chain uses TRBV12-5 and TRBJ2-1; a possible D gene is TRBD2 (6 bases). Between the trimmed V and J ends, which lost 3 bases and 4 bases, there was a span of 19 bases. CDR1 and CDR2 from the germline V gene are LGHNT and FRNRAP. CDR3 length equals 17 residues. CDR3 loop: CASGFAGRLVGYNEQFF. CDR3 in DNA: TGTGCTAGTGGTTTCGCCGGTCGACTAGTCGGGTACAATGAGCAGTTCTTC.

This clone has a handful of counts. The rearrangement links TRBV7-8 to TRBJ2-7; 7 bases align to TRBD1. CDR3 length: 15 amino acids. J was trimmed by 6 bases and V by 5 bases; bases with no gene match: 13. The V gene's germline CDR1 is SGHVS and CDR2 FQNEAQ. CDR3 DNA: TGTGCCAGCAGCCCTCCGTCGACAGGGATAGCCGAGCAGTACTTC. Amino acid sequence: CASSPPSTGIAEQYF.

J is TRBJ2-2 and V is TRBV4-2; 10 bases are shared with TRBD2. V was clipped by 3 bases and J by 4 bases; unmatched bases: 5. Germline V gene lookup returns CDR1 LGHNA and CDR2 YNFKEQ. This CDR3 region has 16 residues. The CDR3 nucleotides read TGTGCCAGCAGCCACCTCAGCGGGGGGGTCACCGGGGAGCTGTTTTTT. Encoded protein: CASSHLSGGVTGELFF.

This chain connects TRBV18 to TRBJ2-7, with TRBD1 matching over 12 bases. The trim removed 5 bases at V and 10 bases at J, leaving 9 bases unmatched. The CDR3 spans 14 residues. Germline CDR1 and CDR2: KGHSH and LQKENI. For the CDR3, the DNA is TGTGCCAGCTCAGAGCCCGGGACAGGGGGCCTTCAGTACTTC. It specifies CASSEPGTGGLQYF.

The CDR3 protein is CASSRTIDGTSIDTHTDTQYF. The DNA for the CDR3 is TGTGCCAGCAGCCGAACCATAGACGGGACTAGTATTGATACACACACAGATACGCAGTATTTT. The chain recombines TRBV4-2 with TRBJ2-3; 8 bases align to TRBD2. This CDR3 has 21 amino acids. Per the germline V gene, CDR1 is LGHNA and CDR2 is YNFKEQ. V was pared by 4 bases and J by 2 bases, with 23 bases of the junction left unmatched.

The chain's CDR3 is CASSSGTTNSPLHF. The CDR3 coding sequence is TGTGCCAGCAGCTCCGGGACAACCAATTCACCCCTCCACTTT. The chain recombines TRBV7-8 with TRBJ1-6, with D possibly being TRBD1 (6 bases). The V end lost 4 bases, the J end lost 7 bases, and 11 bases lay between the germline ends. Germline V gives CDR1 SGHVS, CDR2 FQNEAQ. The CDR3 runs 14 residues.